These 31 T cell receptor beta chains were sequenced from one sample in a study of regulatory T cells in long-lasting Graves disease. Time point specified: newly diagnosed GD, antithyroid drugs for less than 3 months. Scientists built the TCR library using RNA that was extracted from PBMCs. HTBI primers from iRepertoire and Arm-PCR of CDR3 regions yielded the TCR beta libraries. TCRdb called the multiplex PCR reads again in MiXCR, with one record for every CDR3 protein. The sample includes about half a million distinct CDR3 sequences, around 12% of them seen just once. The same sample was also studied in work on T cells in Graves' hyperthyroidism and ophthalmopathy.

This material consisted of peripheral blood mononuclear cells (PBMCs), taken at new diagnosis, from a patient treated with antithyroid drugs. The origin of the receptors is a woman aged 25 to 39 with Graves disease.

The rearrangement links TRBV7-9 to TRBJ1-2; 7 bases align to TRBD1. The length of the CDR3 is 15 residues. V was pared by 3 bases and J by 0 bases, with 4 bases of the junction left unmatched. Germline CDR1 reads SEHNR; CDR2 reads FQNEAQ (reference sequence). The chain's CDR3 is CASSFQGGPNYGYTF. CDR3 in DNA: TGTGCCAGCAGCTTTCAAGGGGGCCCTAACTATGGCTACACCTTC.

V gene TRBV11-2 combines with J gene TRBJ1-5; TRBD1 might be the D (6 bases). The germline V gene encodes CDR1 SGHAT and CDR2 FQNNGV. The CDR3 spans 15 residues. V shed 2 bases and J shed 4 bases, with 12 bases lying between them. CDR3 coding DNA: TGTGCCAGCAGCTTATCTACCAGGGGAAATCAGCCCCAGCATTTT. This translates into CASSLSTRGNQPQHF.

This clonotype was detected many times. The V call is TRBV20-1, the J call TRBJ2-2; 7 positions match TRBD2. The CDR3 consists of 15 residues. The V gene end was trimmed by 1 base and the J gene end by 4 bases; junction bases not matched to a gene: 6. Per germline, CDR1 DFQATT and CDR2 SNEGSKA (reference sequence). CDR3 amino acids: CSARASGGGTGELFF. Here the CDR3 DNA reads TGCAGTGCTAGAGCTAGCGGAGGAGGCACCGGGGAGCTGTTTTTT.

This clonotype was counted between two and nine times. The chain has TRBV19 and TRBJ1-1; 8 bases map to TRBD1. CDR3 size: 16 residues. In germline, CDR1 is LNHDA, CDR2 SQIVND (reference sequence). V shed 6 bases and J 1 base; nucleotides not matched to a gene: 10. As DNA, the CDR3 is TGTGCCAGTAGGAAACCGGGACAGGCTACGAACACTGAAGCTTTCTTT. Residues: CASRKPGQATNTEAFF. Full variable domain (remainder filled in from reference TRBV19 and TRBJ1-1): DGGITQSPKYLFRKEGQNVTLSCEQNLNHDAMYWYRQDPGQGLRLIYYSQIVNDFQKGDIAEGYSVSREKKESFPLTVTSAQKNPTAFYLCASRKPGQATNTEAFFGQGTRLTVV.

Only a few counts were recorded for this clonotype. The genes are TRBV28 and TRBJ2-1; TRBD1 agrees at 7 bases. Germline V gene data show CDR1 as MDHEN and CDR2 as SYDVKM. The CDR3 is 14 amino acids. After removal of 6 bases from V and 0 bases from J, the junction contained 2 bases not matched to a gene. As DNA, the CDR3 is TGTGCCAGCAGGGACAGGAGCTCCTACAATGAGCAGTTCTTC. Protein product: CASRDRSSYNEQFF.

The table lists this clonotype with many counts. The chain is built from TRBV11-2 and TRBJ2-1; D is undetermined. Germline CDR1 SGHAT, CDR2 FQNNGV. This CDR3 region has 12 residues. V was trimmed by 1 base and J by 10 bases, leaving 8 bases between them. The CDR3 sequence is CASSLVGKEQFF. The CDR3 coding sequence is TGTGCCAGCAGCTTAGTTGGGAAAGAGCAGTTCTTC.

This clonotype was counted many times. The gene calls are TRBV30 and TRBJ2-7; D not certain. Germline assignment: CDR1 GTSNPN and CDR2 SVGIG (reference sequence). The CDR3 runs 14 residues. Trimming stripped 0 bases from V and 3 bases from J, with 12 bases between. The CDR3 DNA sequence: TGTGCCTGGAGTGTACTTTCCGGTCGCTACGAGCAGTACTTC. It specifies CAWSVLSGRYEQYF.

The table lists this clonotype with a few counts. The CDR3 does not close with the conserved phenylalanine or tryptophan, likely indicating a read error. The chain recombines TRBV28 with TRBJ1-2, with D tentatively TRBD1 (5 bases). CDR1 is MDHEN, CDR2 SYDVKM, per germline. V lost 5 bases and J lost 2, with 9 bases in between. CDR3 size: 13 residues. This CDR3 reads CASSRAGNYGYTL. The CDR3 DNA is TGTGCCAGCAGTCGGGCAGGGAACTATGGCTACACCCTC.

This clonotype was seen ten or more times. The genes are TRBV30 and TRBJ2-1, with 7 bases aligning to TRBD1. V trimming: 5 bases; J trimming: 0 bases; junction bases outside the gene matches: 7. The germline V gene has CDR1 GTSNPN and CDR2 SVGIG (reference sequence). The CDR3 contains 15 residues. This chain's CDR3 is CAWLTGASSYNEQFF. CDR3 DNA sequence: TGTGCCTGGCTAACAGGGGCAAGCTCCTACAATGAGCAGTTCTTC.

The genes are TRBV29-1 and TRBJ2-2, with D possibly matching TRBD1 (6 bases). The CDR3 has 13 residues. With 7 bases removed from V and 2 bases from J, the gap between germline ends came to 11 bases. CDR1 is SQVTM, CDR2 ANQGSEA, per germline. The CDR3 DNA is TGCAGCGCGGACAGCTCCAACACCGGGGAGCTGTTTTTT. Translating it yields CSADSSNTGELFF.

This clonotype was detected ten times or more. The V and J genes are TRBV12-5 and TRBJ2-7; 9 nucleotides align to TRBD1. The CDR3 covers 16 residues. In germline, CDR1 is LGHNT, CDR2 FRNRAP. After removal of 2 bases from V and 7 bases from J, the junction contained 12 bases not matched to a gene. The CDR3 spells CASGLNGDREGGEQYF. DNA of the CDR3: TGTGCTAGTGGTTTGAACGGGGACAGGGAAGGAGGGGAGCAGTACTTC.

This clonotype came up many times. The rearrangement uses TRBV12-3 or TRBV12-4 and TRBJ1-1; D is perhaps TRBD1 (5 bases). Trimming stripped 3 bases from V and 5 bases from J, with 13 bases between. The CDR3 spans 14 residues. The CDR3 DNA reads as TGTGCCAGCAGTTTTTGGGCTTGGGGGACTGAAGCTTTCTTT. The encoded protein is CASSFWAWGTEAFF.

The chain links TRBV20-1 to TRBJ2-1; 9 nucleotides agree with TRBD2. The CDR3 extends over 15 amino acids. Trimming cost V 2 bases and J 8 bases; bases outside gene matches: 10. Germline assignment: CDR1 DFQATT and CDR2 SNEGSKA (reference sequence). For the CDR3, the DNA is TGCAGTGCTAGACCCCCTAGCGGGGCCTTGCATGAGCAGTTCTTC. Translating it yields CSARPPSGALHEQFF.

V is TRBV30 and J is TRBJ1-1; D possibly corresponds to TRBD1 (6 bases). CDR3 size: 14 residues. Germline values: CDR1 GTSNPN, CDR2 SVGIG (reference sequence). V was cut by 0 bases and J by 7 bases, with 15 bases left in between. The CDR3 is CAWSVLTGRGEAFF. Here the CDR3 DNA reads TGTGCCTGGAGTGTACTAACAGGGAGAGGTGAAGCTTTCTTT.

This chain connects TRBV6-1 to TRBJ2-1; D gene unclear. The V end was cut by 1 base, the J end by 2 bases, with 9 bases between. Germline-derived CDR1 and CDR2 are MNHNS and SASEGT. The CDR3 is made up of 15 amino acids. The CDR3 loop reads CASSEGIVAYNEQFF. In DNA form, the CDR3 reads TGTGCCAGCAGTGAAGGGATAGTGGCCTACAATGAGCAGTTCTTC.

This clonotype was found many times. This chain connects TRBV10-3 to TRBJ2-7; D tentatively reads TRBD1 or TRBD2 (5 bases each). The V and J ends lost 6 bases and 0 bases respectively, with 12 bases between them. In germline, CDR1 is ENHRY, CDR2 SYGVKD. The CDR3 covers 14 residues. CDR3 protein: CAISRDGSSYEQYF. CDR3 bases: TGTGCCATCAGCCGGGACGGAAGCTCCTACGAGCAGTACTTC.

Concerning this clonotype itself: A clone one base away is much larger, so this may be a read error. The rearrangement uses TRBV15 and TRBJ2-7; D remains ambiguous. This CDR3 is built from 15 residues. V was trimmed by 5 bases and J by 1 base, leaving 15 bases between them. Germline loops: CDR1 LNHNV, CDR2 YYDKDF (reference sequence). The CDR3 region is CATSPNPVGSYEQYF. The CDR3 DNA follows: TGTGCCACCAGCCCCAATCCTGTGGGATCCTACGAGCAGTACTTC.

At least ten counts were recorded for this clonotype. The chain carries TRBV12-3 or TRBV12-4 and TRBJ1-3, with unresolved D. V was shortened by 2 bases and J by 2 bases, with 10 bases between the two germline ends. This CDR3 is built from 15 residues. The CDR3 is CASSLFRVPGNTIYF. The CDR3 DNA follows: TGTGCCAGCAGTTTATTTCGGGTCCCTGGAAACACCATATATTTT.

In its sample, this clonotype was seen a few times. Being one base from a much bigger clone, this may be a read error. For the CDR3, the DNA is TGTGCCAGCACCAACTTCCGGGACAGGAAAAACATTCAGTACTTC. It codes for CASTNFRDRKNIQYF. The chain couples TRBV7-9 to TRBJ2-4; 8 bases map to TRBD1. CDR3 size: 15 residues. V lost 7 bases, J lost 4 bases, and 9 bases stayed unmatched. Looked up from germline, CDR1 is SEHNR and CDR2 is FQNEAQ (reference sequence).

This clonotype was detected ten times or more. CDR3 region: CASSPRTHEQYF. The DNA for the CDR3 is TGTGCCAGCAGCCCCCGAACGCACGAGCAGTACTTC. The chain employs TRBV11-3 and TRBJ2-7; D is ambiguous. The CDR3 is 12 amino acids. Trimming shortened V by 5 bases and J by 5 bases, and 10 bases separated the two germline ends. CDR1 is SGHNT and CDR2 is YENEEA in the germline V gene.

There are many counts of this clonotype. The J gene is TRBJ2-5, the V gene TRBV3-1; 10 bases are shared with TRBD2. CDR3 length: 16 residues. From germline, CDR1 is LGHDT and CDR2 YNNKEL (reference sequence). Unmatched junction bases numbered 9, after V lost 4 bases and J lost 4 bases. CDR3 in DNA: TGTGCCAGCAGCCGACAGGTAGCGGGAGGTGTAGAGACCCAGTACTTC. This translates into CASSRQVAGGVETQYF.

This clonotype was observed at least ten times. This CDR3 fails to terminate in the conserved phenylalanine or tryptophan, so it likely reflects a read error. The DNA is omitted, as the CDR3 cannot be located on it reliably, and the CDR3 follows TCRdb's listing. The CDR3 loop is CASSNEWDSDIQFS. The gene calls are TRBV28 and TRBJ2-5; TRBD1, the table's D call, was not compared with the DNA. Counting both end residues, the CDR3 totals 14 amino acids. Germline lookup yields CDR1 MDHEN and CDR2 SYDVKM.

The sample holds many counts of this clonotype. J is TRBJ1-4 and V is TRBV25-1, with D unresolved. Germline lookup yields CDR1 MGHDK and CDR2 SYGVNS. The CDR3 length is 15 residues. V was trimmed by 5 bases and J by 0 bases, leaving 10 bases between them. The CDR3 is CASSMPYATNEKLFF. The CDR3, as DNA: TGTGCCAGCAGTATGCCCTATGCAACTAATGAAAAACTGTTTTTT. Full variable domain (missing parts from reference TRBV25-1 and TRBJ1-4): EADIYQTPRYLVIGTGKKITLECSQTMGHDKMYWYQQDPGMELHLIHYSYGVNSTEKGDLSSESTVSRIRTEHFPLTLESARPSHTSQYLCASSMPYATNEKLFFGSGTQLSVL.

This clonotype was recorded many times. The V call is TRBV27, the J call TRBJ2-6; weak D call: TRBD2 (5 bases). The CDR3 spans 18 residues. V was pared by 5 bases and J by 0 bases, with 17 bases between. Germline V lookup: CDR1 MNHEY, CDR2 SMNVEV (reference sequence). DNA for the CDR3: TGTGCCAGCAGTCAGCGGTATATAAAAAACTCTGGGGCCAACGTCCTGACTTTC. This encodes CASSQRYIKNSGANVLTF. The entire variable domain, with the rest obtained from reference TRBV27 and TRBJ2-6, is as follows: EAQVTQNPRYLITVTGKKLTVTCSQNMNHEYMSWYRQDPGLGLRQIYYSMNVEVTDKGDVPEGYKVSRKEKRNFPLILESPSPNQTSLYFCASSQRYIKNSGANVLTFGAGSRLTVL.

The CDR3 protein is CASSSYGTGATGELFF. In nucleotides, the CDR3 is TGTGCCAGCAGTTCATACGGGACAGGGGCCACCGGGGAGCTGTTTTTT. The chain links TRBV27 to TRBJ2-2; 10 nucleotides match TRBD1. Germline loops: CDR1 MNHEY, CDR2 SMNVEV (reference sequence). V gave up 4 bases and J gave up 4 bases; unmatched junction bases: 6. CDR3 length: 16 residues.

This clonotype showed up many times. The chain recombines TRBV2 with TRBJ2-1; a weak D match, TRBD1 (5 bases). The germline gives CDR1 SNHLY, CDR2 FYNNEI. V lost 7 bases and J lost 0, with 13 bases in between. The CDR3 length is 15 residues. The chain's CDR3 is CASTLDSSSYNEQFF. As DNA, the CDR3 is TGTGCCAGCACCTTAGACAGCAGCTCCTACAATGAGCAGTTCTTC.

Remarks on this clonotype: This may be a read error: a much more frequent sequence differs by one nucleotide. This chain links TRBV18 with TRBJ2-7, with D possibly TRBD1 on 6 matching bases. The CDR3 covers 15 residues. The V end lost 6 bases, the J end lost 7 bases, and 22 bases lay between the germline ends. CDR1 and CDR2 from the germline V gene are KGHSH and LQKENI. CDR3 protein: CASSYEIQGSNEQYF. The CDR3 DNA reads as TGTGCCAGCTCGTACGAAATCCAGGGGTCCAATGAGCAGTACTTC.

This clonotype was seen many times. As DNA, the CDR3 is TGTGCCAGCAGTTTGACTAGCGGGATTCGCAATGAGCAGTTCTTC. Its protein product is CASSLTSGIRNEQFF. The V gene is TRBV27, the J gene TRBJ2-1; 11 nucleotides line up with TRBD2. V lost 3 bases, J lost 6 bases, and 4 bases stayed unmatched. Germline values: CDR1 MNHEY, CDR2 SMNVEV (reference sequence). The length of the CDR3 is 15 residues.

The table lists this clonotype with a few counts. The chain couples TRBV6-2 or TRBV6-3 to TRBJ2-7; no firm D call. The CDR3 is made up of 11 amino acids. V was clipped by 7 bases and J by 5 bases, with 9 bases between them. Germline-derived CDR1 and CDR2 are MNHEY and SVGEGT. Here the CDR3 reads CASIGPDEQYF. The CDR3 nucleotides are TGTGCCAGCATCGGACCCGACGAGCAGTACTTC.

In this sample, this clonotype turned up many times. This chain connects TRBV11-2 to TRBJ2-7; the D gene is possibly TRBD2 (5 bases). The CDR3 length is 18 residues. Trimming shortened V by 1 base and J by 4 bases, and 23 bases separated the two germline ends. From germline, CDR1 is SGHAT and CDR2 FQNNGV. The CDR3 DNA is TGTGCCAGCAGCTTAGTCGGGTCGGTTGCGAAGACTACTTACGAGCAGTACTTC. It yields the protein CASSLVGSVAKTTYEQYF.

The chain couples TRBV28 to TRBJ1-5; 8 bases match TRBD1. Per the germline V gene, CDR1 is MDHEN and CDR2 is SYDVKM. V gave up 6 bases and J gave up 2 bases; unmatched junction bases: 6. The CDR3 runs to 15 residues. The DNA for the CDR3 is TGTGCCAGCAGATCCCCGGGACAGGGCAATCAGCCCCAGCATTTT. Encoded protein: CASRSPGQGNQPQHF.